This T cell receptor (beta chain) is drawn from a study of T cell changes during pregnancy in multiple sclerosis. Here immunoSEQ multiplex PCR was the method, and the copy in TCRdb shows in-frame clones only, minus some. The data hold about 68,000 clones, with around 90% observed a single time. The CDR3 contains 15 residues. CDR1 is KGHSH, CDR2 LQKENI, per germline. V was pared by 6 bases and J by 5 bases, with 9 bases of the junction left unmatched. The rearrangement joins TRBV18 to TRBJ2-3; TRBD1 matches at 9 bases. Sequences were derived from peripheral blood, sampled in the second trimester of pregnancy. The source is a female donor with multiple sclerosis, enrolled in a pregnancy study. CDR3: CASSPGQGILDTQYF. CDR3 in DNA: TGTGCCAGCTCCCCGGGACAGGGAATATTAGATACGCAGTATTTT.